The clone carrying this T cell receptor beta chain has just a few counts. The antigen is unknown. The data belong to a study of tumor-infiltrating lymphocytes in primary liver carcinoma. Study details: In every tissue type, samples returned a similar yield of roughly 3.5 to 8 million productive TCRbeta reads.

Without any cell sorting, roughly 20-32 mg of bulk tissue yielded co-extracted RNA and DNA. Tumor samples uniformly had over 85% viable tumor cells. V trimming: 3 bases; J trimming: 3 bases; junction bases outside the gene matches: 4. The CDR3 is made up of 15 amino acids. Germline loops: CDR1 KGHSH, CDR2 LQKENI. Study results and limitations: Researchers found tumor-adjacent and tumor-blood pairs overlapped less than tumor region pairs. Researchers report that only about 7-24% of top clones turned up in all five tumor regions.

TCR beta cDNA came from roughly 450 ng total RNA, primed with a constant-region primer. Researchers made the TCR beta libraries by running three nested multiplex PCR rounds with slightly modified ARM-PCR. The first two PCR rounds, approximately 10 cycles each, used TRBV1-TRBV30 forward primers and a C-beta reverse primer. TCRdb fed the multiplex PCR reads into MiXCR, producing one record per CDR3 protein. The sample carries around 47,000 distinct CDR3 sequences, approximately 70% recorded once. This TCR was sampled from a man in his forties with primary liver carcinoma and hepatitis B virus infection. Sample: liver tumor tissue from sampling region 2. Subset meaning: tumor region T2, inferior pole. The chain is built from TRBV18 and TRBJ2-3, with TRBD1 matching over 9 bases. The CDR3, as DNA: TGTGCCAGCTCACCGAGACAGGGGGTAACAGATACGCAGTATTTT. Translating gives CASSPRQGVTDTQYF.